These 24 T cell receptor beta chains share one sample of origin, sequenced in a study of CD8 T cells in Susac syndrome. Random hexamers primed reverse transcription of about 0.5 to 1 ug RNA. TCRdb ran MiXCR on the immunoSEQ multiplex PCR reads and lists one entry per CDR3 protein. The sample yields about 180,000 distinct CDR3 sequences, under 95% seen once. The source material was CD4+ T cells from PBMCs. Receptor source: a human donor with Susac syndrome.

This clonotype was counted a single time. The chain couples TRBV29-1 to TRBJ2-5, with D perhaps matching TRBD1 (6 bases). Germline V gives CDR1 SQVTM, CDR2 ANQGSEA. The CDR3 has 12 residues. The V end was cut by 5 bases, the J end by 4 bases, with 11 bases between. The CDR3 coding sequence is TGCAGCGTTATACAGGGTGCAGAGACCCAGTACTTC. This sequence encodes CSVIQGAETQYF.

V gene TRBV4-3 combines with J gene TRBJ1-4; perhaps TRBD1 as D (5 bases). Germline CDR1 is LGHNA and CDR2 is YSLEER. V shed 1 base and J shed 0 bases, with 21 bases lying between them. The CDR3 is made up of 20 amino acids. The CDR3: CASSQARKGLPLSTNEKLFF. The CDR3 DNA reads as TGCGCCAGCAGCCAAGCCCGGAAGGGACTCCCGCTCTCAACTAATGAAAAACTGTTTTTT.

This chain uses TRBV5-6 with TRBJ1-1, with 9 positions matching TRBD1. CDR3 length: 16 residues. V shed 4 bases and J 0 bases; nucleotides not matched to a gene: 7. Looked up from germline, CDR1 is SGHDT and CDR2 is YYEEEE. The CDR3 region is CASSAGQGSMNTEAFF. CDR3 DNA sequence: TGTGCCAGCAGCGCGGGACAGGGAAGCATGAACACTGAAGCTTTCTTT.

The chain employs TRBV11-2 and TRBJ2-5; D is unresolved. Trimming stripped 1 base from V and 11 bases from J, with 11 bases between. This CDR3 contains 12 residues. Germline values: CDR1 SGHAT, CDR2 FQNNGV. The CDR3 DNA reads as TGTGCCAGCAGCTTAGGGTCGGTGGTTCAGTACTTC. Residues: CASSLGSVVQYF.

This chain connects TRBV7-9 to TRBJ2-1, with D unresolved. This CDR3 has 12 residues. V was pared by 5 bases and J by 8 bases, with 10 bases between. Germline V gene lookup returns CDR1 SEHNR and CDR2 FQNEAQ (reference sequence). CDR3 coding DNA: TGTGCCAGCAGCCCTCAGCAGTATGAGCAGTTCTTC. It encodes CASSPQQYEQFF.

The CDR3 coding sequence is TGTGCCAGCAGCTCCCCCGGGGGGGGAGAGACCCAGTACTTC. It encodes CASSSPGGGETQYF. The rearrangement joins TRBV7-7 to TRBJ2-5; 8 positions agree with TRBD2. J lost 4 bases, V lost 4 bases, and 5 bases had no gene match. This CDR3 is 14 amino acids long. Germline CDR1 and CDR2: SSHAT and FNYEAQ (reference sequence).

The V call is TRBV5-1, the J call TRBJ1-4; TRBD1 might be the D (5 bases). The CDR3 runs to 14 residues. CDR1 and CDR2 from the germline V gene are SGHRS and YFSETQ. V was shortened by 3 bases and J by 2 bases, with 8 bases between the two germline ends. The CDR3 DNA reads TGCGCCAGCAGCTCGCAGGGTACTAATGAAAAACTGTTTTTT. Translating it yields CASSSQGTNEKLFF.

The CDR3 sequence is CSASQGLTEAFF. CDR3 nucleotides: TGCAGTGCTAGTCAGGGGTTGACTGAAGCTTTCTTT. The gene calls are TRBV20-1 and TRBJ1-1; TRBD1 might be the D (6 bases). Germline V gives CDR1 DFQATT, CDR2 SNEGSKA (reference sequence). The length of the CDR3 is 12 residues. The ends were cut back, 3 bases at V and 5 bases at J, with 10 bases in the middle.

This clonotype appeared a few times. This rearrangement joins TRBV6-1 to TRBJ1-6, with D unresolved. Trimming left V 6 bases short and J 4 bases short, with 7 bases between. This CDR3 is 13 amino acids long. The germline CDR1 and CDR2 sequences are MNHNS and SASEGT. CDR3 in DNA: TGTGCCAGCAGCCCCAATTATAATTCACCCCTCCACTTT. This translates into CASSPNYNSPLHF.

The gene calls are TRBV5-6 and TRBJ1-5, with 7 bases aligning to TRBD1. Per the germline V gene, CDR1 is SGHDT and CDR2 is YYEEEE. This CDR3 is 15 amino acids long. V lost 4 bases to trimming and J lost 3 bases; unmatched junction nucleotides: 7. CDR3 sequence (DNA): TGTGCCAGCAGCCGATCCGACAGGGTCAATCAGCCCCAGCATTTT. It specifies CASSRSDRVNQPQHF.

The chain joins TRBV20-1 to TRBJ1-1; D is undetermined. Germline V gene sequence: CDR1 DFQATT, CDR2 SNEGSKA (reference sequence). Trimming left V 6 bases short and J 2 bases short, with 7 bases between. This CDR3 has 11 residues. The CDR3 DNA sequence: TGCAGTGCCTCAGACAACACTGAAGCTTTCTTT. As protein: CSASDNTEAFF.

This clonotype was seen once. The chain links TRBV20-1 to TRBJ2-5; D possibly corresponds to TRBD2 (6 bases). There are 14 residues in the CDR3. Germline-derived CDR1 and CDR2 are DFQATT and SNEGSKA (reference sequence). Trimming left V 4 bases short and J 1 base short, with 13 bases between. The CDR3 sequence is CSAKVGGIQETQYF. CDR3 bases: TGCAGTGCTAAGGTGGGGGGAATCCAAGAGACCCAGTACTTC.

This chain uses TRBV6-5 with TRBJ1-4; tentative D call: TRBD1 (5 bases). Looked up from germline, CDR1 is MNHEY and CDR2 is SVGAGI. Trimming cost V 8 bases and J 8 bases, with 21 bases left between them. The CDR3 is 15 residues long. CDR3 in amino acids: CASVFNRWSSEKLFF. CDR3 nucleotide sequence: TGTGCCAGCGTTTTCAACAGGTGGTCCAGCGAAAAACTGTTTTTT.

CDR3: CASSPFGGGALTGELFF. In nucleotides, the CDR3 is TGTGCCAGCTCACCCTTCGGCGGGGGGGCCCTCACCGGGGAGCTGTTTTTT. The J gene is TRBJ2-2, the V gene TRBV18, with 9 bases identical to TRBD2. The V segment lost 3 bases and the J segment 4 bases; nucleotides outside the gene matches: 9. The CDR3 contains 17 residues. CDR1 and CDR2 from the germline V gene are KGHSH and LQKENI.

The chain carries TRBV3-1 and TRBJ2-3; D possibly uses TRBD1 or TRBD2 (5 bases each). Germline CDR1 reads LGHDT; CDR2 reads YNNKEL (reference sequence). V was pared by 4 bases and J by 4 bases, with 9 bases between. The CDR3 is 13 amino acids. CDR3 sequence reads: CASSRGYADTQYF. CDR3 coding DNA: TGTGCCAGCAGCCGGGGGTACGCAGATACGCAGTATTTT.

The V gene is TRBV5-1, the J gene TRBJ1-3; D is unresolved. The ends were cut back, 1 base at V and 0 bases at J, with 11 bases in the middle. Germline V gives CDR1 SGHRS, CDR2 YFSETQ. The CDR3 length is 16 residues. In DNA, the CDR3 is TGCGCCAGCAGCTTGTTCGTAGGAAACTCTGGAAACACCATATATTTT. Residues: CASSLFVGNSGNTIYF.

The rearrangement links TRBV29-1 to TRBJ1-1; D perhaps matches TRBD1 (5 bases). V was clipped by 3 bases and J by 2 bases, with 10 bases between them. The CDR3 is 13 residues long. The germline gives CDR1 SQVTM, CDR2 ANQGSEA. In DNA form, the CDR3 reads TGCAGCGTTGATTACGGACACAACACTGAAGCTTTCTTT. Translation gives CSVDYGHNTEAFF.

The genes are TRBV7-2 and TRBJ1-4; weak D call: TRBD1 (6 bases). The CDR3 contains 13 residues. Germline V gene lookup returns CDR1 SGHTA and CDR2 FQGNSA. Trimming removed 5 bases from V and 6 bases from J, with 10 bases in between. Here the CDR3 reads CASSLRTDEKLFF. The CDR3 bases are TGTGCCAGCAGCCTTAGGACAGATGAAAAACTGTTTTTT.

CDR3 bases: TGTGCCAGCAGACCCCAGCTCCCCGGGGAGCTGTTTTTT. Translating it yields CASRPQLPGELFF. The rearrangement links TRBV12-3 or TRBV12-4 to TRBJ2-2; no clear D gene. V was pared by 6 bases and J by 6 bases, with 11 bases between. The CDR3 spans 13 residues.

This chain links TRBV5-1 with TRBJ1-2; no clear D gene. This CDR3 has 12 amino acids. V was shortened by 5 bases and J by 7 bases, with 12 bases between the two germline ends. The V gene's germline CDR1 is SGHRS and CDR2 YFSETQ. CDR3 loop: CASRVDRLGYTF. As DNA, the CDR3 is TGCGCCAGCAGAGTTGATAGGCTTGGCTACACCTTC.

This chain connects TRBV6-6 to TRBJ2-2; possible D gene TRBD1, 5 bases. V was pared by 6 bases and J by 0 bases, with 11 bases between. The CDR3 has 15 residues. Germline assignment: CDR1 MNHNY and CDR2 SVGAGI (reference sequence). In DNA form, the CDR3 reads TGTGCCAGCAGGGGATGGACAACGAACACCGGGGAGCTGTTTTTT. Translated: CASRGWTTNTGELFF.

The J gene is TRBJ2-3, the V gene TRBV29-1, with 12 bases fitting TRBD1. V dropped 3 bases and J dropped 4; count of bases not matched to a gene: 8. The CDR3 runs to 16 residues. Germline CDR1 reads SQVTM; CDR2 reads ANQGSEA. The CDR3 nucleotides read TGCAGCGTTGACGGCGGGGACAGGGGGCCTTCAGATACGCAGTATTTT. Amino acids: CSVDGGDRGPSDTQYF.

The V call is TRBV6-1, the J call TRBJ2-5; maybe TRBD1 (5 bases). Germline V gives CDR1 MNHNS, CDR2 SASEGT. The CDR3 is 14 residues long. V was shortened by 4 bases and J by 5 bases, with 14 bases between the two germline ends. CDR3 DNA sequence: TGTGCCAGCAGTGCAACTTGGGGCAGGGAGACCCAGTACTTC. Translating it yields CASSATWGRETQYF.

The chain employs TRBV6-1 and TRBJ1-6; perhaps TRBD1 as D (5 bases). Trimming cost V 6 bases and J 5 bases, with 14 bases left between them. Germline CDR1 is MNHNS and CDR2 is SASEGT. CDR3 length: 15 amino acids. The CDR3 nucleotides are TGTGCCAGCAGCCTTTTGGGGCGGGATAATTCACCCCTCCACTTT. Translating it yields CASSLLGRDNSPLHF.